This T cell receptor (beta chain) was sequenced during a study of STAT3 mutations in large granular lymphocyte leukemia. CDR1 is SGHRS, CDR2 YFSETQ, per germline. The CDR3 totals 15 residues. Trimming pared 1 base from V and 4 bases from J, leaving 13 bases between. As concerns this clone: Antigen unknown.

General study results and limits: Every T-cell large granular lymphocyte leukemia patient had at least one immunodominant TCR beta clonotype.

Assay: immunoSEQ multiplex PCR; the TCRdb copy retains only in-frame clones and omits some. The data contain around 30,000 clones, approximately 86% of them singletons. Sample: peripheral blood mononuclear cells. This rearrangement joins TRBV5-1 to TRBJ2-3; tentative D call: TRBD2 (7 bases). The receptor comes from a man between 60 and 75 years old with T-cell large granular lymphocyte leukemia. Some clones in this sample may be carry-over from other donors' samples. CDR3 loop: CASSLFQGRADTQYF. DNA of the CDR3: TGCGCCAGCAGCTTGTTCCAGGGGAGGGCAGATACGCAGTATTTT.